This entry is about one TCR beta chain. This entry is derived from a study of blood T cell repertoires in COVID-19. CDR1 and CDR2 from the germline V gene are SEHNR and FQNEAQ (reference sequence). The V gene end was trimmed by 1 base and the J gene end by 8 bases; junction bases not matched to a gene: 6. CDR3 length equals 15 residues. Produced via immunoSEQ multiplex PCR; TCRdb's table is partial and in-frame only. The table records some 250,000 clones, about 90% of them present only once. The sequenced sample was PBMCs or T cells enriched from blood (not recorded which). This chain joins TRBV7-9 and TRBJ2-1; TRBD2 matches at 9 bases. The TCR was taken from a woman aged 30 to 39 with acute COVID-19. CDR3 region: CASSLGGTSRYEQFF. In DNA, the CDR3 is TGTGCCAGCAGCTTAGGCGGGACTAGCAGGTATGAGCAGTTCTTC.